This T cell receptor (beta chain) is from a study of read filtering for tumor transcriptome and immune sequencing. This clonotype was detected ten times or more. Its antigen is not identified. Germline CDR1 and CDR2: GTSNPN and SVGIG (reference sequence). This CDR3 contains 13 residues. From 300 to 400 ng of RNA, a library with molecular barcoded alpha/delta and beta/gamma adaptors was made. TCRdb re-derived calls from the reads in MiXCR, one entry per CDR3 protein. The sample contains about 40,000 distinct CDR3 sequences, around 13% of which appear only once. Findings of the study overall: Without single-read clonotypes, shared clonotype proportions correlated more between IR-seq and RNA-seq.

The chain employs TRBV30 and TRBJ2-7; 14 nucleotides align to TRBD2. Sequences were obtained from a population of CD138-negative cells sorted from bone marrow. The source of this sequence is a donor over 35 with multiple myeloma. The CDR3 is CAAGTSGSYEQYF. CDR3 sequence (DNA): TGTGCGGCCGGGACTAGCGGGAGTTACGAGCAGTACTTC.